Shown below are 13 T cell receptor beta chains from a single sample sequenced in a study of T-cell reconstitution after alpha-beta-depleted transplantation in children. It was with unique molecular identifiers that the TCRbeta library was prepared. In TCRdb, the PCR reads were re-called with MiXCR into one record per CDR3 protein. The sample records some 440,000 distinct CDR3 sequences, about 17% being singletons. The sequenced sample was PBMCs, mostly from graft donor cells, obtained 360 days after TCRalphabeta/CD19-depleted stem cell transplant. The receptors come from a boy younger than two who had a stem cell transplant for Wiskott-Aldrich syndrome, so the T cells may come from the graft donor.

In its sample, this clonotype was seen a few times. The gene calls are TRBV5-6 and TRBJ2-4; TRBD2 might be the D (5 bases). The CDR3 has 13 residues. CDR1 is SGHDT, CDR2 YYEEEE, per germline. V gave up 1 base and J gave up 6 bases, with 8 bases separating them. The CDR3 coding sequence is TGTGCCAGCAGCTTGCCCCGGGGAAACATTCAGTACTTC. Its translation is CASSLPRGNIQYF.

The genes are TRBV5-8 and TRBJ2-2; 10 bases are a match to TRBD2. CDR1 and CDR2 (germline): SGHTS, YDEGEE. Trimming cost V 0 bases and J 4 bases; bases outside gene matches: 6. This CDR3 region has 17 residues. The CDR3 reads CASSLAGLAVLTGELFF. DNA for the CDR3: TGTGCCAGCAGCTTGGCCGGACTAGCGGTTCTCACCGGGGAGCTGTTTTTT.

This clonotype has just a few counts. The chain couples TRBV15 to TRBJ2-1, with D uncertain. The CDR3 is 15 residues long. Deletions cut 5 bases from V and 6 bases from J, with 17 bases between. Germline CDR1 and CDR2: LNHNV and YYDKDF (reference sequence). The CDR3 reads CATSSGFMGINEQFF. The DNA of the CDR3 is TGTGCCACCAGCTCCGGTTTCATGGGCATCAATGAGCAGTTCTTC.

The rearrangement joins TRBV10-3 to TRBJ2-7; possible D gene TRBD1, 6 bases. Germline CDR1 and CDR2: ENHRY and SYGVKD. The CDR3 has 15 amino acids. V lost 0 bases and J 3 bases, leaving 12 bases between the germline ends. The CDR3, as DNA: TGTGCCATCAGTGAGTCGTGGGGGCGCAGCTACGAGCAGTACTTC. This sequence encodes CAISESWGRSYEQYF.

Ten or more counts support this clonotype. The CDR3 DNA is TGCAGCGTGGGAAGCAGGACAGGGACCAATGAGGAGCAGTTCTTC. This encodes CSVGSRTGTNEEQFF. The rearrangement links TRBV29-1 to TRBJ2-1; 8 bases align to TRBD1. J lost 10 bases, V lost 6 bases, and 17 bases had no gene match. This CDR3 is 15 amino acids long. CDR1 and CDR2 from the germline V gene are SQVTM and ANQGSEA.

Only a few counts were recorded for this clonotype. The chain carries TRBV7-9 and TRBJ2-7, with TRBD1 matching 7 bases. V was pared by 1 base and J by 2 bases, with 5 bases of the junction left unmatched. The germline V gene encodes CDR1 SEHNR and CDR2 FQNEAQ (reference sequence). This CDR3 comprises 15 residues. CDR3 sequence (DNA): TGTGCCAGCAGCTTAGGGACAGGCAGGCCCTACGAGCAGTACTTC. Protein: CASSLGTGRPYEQYF.

This clonotype was detected only a few times. At one boundary the junction diverges from the germline segment, which might be a read error. This rearrangement joins TRBV2 to TRBJ2-7, with D perhaps assigned TRBD1 or TRBD2 (5 bases each). The CDR3 has 13 amino acids. Germline lookup yields CDR1 SNHLY and CDR2 FYNNEI. This CDR3 is CASTERQTKEQYF. Here the CDR3 DNA reads TGTGCCAGCACTGAAAGACAGACTAAAGAGCAGTACTTC.

V and J are TRBV10-1 and TRBJ2-7; D not resolved. The V end was cut by 3 bases, the J end by 2 bases, with 11 bases between. The germline V gene has CDR1 WNHNN and CDR2 SYGVQD (reference sequence). The CDR3 is made up of 14 amino acids. For the CDR3, the DNA is TGCGCCAGCAGTGAAAGGACGACAACCTACGAGCAGTACTTC. Its translation is CASSERTTTYEQYF.

The CDR3 reads CATSEAGRSTDTQYF. DNA for the CDR3: TGTGCCACCAGTGAGGCCGGGAGATCGACAGATACGCAGTATTTT. The chain couples TRBV24-1 to TRBJ2-3; a weak D match, TRBD2 (6 bases). CDR3 length: 15 amino acids. V lost 4 bases to trimming and J lost 3 bases, with 13 bases between them. Germline assignment: CDR1 KGHDR and CDR2 SFDVKD.

V is TRBV5-1 and J is TRBJ2-7, with a possible D match to TRBD2 (7 bases). The V end was cut by 4 bases, the J end by 3 bases, with 11 bases between. The CDR3 sequence is 13 residues long. Germline V gene data show CDR1 as SGHRS and CDR2 as YFSETQ. The CDR3 bases are TGCGCCAGCAGCCGGGGGGCCATCTACGAGCAGTACTTC. Translating it yields CASSRGAIYEQYF.

This chain links TRBV5-1 with TRBJ1-3; no definite D call. Trimming removed 1 base at V and 0 bases at J, with 8 bases between. The germline V gene encodes CDR1 SGHRS and CDR2 YFSETQ. The CDR3 covers 15 residues. This CDR3 is CASSLKPSSGNTIYF. CDR3 nucleotides: TGCGCCAGCAGCTTGAAGCCCAGCTCTGGAAACACCATATATTTT.

The chain recombines TRBV7-9 with TRBJ2-1, with D perhaps TRBD1 or TRBD2 (5 bases each). V was trimmed by 1 base and J by 7 bases, leaving 14 bases between them. This CDR3 has 15 amino acids. Germline V gene lookup returns CDR1 SEHNR and CDR2 FQNEAQ (reference sequence). The CDR3 DNA reads as TGTGCCAGCAGCTTAGAGGGGACGGGTTGGAATGAGCAGTTCTTC. It is translated as CASSLEGTGWNEQFF.

This clonotype was seen a handful of times. This chain connects TRBV6-5 to TRBJ1-6; D ambiguous. CDR3 size: 15 residues. With 2 bases removed from V and 5 bases from J, the gap between germline ends came to 10 bases. CDR1 and CDR2 (germline): MNHEY, SVGAGI. CDR3 region: CASSYGIGNNSPLHF. Written as DNA, the CDR3 is TGTGCCAGCAGTTACGGGATAGGGAATAATTCACCCCTCCACTTT.